The source of this T cell receptor beta chain is a study of radiation and T cells in renal cell carcinoma. The study, taken as a whole, reports: Top tumor clonotypes rose in blood 2 weeks post-radiation, then contracted.

Time point indicated: baseline pretreatment blood. Treatment meaning: 15 Gy SBRT to primary tumor, nephrectomy 4 weeks later. Clear cell pathology was present in this patient's renal cell carcinoma. About this clone: The target antigen is unknown.

The repertoire was sequenced with immunoSEQ multiplex PCR; TCRdb's copy has only in-frame clones and lacks some. The table has 130,000 or so clones, around nine tenths seen once. From germline, CDR1 is SGHAT and CDR2 FQDESV (reference sequence). There are 17 residues in the CDR3. V lost 2 bases and J lost 0, with 11 bases in between. The origin of this receptor is a woman aged 50 to 60 with renal cell carcinoma. The chain couples TRBV11-1 to TRBJ2-6; TRBD1 might be the D (5 bases). The material was blood, obtained from a patient whose treatment included radiotherapy and nephrectomy. The CDR3 DNA follows: TGTGCCAGCAGCTTAAATCTACAGGTCTCTGGGGCCAACGTCCTGACTTTC. Protein product: CASSLNLQVSGANVLTF.